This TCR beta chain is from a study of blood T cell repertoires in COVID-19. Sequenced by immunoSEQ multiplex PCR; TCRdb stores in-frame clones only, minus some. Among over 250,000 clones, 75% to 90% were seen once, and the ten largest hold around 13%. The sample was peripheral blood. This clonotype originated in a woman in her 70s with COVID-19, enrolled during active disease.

The CDR3 DNA sequence: TGTGCCACCAGCACAAGTCGTATATACGAGCAGTACTTC. As protein: CATSTSRIYEQYF. The J gene is TRBJ2-7, the V gene TRBV24-1; no reliable D call. V was cut by 7 bases and J by 4 bases, with 13 bases left in between. This CDR3 contains 13 residues. Germline V lookup: CDR1 KGHDR, CDR2 SFDVKD.